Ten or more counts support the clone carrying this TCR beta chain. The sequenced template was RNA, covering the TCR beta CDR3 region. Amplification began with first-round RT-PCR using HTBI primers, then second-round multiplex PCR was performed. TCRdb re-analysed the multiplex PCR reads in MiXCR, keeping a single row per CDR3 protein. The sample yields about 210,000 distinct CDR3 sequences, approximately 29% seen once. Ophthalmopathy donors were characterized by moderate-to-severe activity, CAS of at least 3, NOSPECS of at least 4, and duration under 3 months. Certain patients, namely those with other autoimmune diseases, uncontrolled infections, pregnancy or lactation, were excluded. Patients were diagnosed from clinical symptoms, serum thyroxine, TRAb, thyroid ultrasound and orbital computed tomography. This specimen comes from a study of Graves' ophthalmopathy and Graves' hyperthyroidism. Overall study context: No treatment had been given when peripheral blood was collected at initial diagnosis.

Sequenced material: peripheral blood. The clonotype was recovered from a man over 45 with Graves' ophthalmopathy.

The CDR3 protein is CASTQGGQPQHF. CDR3 nucleotides: TGTGCCAGCACCCAAGGGGGGCAGCCCCAGCATTTT. The gene calls are TRBV7-9 and TRBJ1-5, with D perhaps TRBD1 (6 bases). V lost 7 bases and J 7 bases, leaving 11 bases between the germline ends. Per the germline V gene, CDR1 is SEHNR and CDR2 is FQNEAQ (reference sequence). The CDR3 covers 12 residues. Drawing the rest from reference TRBV7-9 and TRBJ1-5, the complete variable domain is DTGVSQNPRHKITKRGQNVTFRCDPISEHNRLYWYRQTLGQGPEFLTYFQNEAQLEKSRLLSDRFSAERPKGSFSTLEIQRTEQGDSAMYLCASTQGGQPQHFGDGTRLSIL.